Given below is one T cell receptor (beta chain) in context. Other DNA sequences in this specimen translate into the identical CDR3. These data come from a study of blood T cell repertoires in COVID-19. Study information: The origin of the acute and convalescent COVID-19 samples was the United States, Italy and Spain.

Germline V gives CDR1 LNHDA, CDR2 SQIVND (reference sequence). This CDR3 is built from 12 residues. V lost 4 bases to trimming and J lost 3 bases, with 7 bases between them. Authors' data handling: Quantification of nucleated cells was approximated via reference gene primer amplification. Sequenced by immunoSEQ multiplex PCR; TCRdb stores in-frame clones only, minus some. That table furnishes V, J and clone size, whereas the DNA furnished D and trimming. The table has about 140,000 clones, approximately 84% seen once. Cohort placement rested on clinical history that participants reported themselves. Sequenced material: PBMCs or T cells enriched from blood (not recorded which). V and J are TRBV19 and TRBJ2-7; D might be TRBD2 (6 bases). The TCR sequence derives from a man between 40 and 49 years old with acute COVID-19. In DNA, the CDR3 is TGTGCCAGTAGTACCGGGAGCTACGAGCAGTACTTC. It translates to CASSTGSYEQYF.